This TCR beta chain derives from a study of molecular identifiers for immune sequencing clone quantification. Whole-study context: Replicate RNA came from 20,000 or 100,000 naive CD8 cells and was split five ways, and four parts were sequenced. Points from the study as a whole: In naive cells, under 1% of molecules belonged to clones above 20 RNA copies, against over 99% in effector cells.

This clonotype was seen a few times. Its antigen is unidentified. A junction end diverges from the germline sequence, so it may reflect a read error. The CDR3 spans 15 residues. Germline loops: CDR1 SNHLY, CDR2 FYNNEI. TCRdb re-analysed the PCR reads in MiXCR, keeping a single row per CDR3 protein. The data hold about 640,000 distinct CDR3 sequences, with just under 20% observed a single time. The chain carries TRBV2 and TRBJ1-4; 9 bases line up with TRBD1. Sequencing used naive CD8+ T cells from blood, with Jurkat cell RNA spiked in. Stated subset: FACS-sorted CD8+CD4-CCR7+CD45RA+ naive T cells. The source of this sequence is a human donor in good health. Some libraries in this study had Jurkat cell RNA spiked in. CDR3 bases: TGTGCCAGCAGTGACGGGACAGGGTATAATGAAAAACTGGTTTTT. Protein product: CASSDGTGYNEKLVF.